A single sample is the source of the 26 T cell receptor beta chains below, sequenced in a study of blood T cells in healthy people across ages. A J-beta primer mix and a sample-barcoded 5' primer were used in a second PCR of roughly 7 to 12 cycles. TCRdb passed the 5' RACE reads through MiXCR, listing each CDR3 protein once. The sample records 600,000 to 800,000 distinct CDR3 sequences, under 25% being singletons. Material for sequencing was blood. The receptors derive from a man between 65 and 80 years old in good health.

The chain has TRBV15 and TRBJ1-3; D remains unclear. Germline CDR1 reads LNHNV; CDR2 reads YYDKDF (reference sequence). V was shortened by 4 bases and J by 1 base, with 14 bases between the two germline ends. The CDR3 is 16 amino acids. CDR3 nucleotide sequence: TGTGCCACCAGCAACCTCGGATCGACGTCTGGAAACACCATATATTTT. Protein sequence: CATSNLGSTSGNTIYF.

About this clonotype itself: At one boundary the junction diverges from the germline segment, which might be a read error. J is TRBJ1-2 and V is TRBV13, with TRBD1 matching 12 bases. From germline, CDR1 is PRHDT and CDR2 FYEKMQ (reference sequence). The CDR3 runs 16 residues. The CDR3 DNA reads TGTGCCAGCAGCCTAGGTCTGGGACAGGGGGCCGATGGCTACACCTTC. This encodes CASSLGLGQGADGYTF.

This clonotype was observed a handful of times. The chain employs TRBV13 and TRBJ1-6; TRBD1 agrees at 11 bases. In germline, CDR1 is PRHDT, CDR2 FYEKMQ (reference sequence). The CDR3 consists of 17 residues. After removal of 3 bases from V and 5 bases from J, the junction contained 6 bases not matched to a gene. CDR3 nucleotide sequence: TGTGCCAGCAGCTTGGGACAGGGGGTTGTAAATAATTCACCCCTCCACTTT. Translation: CASSLGQGVVNNSPLHF.

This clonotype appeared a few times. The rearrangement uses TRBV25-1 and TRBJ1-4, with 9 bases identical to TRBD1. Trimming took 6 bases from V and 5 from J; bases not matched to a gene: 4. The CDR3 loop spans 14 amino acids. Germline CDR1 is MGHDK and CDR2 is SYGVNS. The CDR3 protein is CASSGTGPNEKLFF. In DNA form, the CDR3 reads TGTGCCAGCAGCGGGACAGGGCCCAATGAAAAACTGTTTTTT. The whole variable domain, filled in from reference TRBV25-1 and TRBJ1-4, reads EADIYQTPRYLVIGTGKKITLECSQTMGHDKMYWYQQDPGMELHLIHYSYGVNSTEKGDLSSESTVSRIRTEHFPLTLESARPSHTSQYLCASSGTGPNEKLFFGSGTQLSVL.

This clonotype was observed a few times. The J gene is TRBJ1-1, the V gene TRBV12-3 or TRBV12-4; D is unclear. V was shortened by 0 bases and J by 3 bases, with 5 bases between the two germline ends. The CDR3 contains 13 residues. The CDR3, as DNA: TGTGCCAGCAGTTTAGCCGGGTACACTGAAGCTTTCTTT. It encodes CASSLAGYTEAFF.

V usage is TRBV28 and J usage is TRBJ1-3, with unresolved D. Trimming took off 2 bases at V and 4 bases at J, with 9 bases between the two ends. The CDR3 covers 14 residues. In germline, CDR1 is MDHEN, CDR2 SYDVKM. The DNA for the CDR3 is TGTGCCAGCAGTTTAGAACAGCTCGGAAACACCATATATTTT. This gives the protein CASSLEQLGNTIYF.

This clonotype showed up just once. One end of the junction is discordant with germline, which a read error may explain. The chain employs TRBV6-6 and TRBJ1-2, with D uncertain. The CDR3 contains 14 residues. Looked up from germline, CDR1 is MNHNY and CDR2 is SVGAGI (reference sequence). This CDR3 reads CASTPDSRNYGYTF. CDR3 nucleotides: TGTGCCAGCACCCCCGATAGCCGGAACTATGGCTACACTTTC.

The DNA of the CDR3 is TGTGCCAGCAGTGGTATCAAATATAGCAATCAGCCCCAGCATTTT. It yields the protein CASSGIKYSNQPQHF. The V call is TRBV2, the J call TRBJ1-5; D unresolved. Germline V gives CDR1 SNHLY, CDR2 FYNNEI. V was cut by 4 bases and J by 0 bases, with 10 bases left in between. CDR3 size: 15 residues.

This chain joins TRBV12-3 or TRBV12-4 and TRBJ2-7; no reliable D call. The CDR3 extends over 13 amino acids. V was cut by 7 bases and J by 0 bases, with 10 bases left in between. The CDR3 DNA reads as TGTGCCAGCACCTCGGGCCTCTCCTACGAGCAGTACTTC. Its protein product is CASTSGLSYEQYF.

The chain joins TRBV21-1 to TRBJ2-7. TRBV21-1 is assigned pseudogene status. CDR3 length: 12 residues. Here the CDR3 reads CASSKEDYEQYF. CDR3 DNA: TGTGCCAGCAGCAAAGAAGACTACGAGCAGTACTTC.

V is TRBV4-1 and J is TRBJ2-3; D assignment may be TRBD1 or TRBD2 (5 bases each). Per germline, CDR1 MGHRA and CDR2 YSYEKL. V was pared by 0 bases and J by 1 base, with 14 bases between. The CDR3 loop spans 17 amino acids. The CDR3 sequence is CASSQDPGTKGTDTQYF. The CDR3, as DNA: TGCGCCAGCAGCCAAGATCCCGGGACCAAGGGCACAGATACGCAGTATTTT.

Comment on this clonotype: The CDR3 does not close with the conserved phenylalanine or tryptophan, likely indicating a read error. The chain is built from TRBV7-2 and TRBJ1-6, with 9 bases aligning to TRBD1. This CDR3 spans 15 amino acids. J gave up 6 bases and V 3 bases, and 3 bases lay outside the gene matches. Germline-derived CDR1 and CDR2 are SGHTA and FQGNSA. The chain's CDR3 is CASSLGTGSNSPLHL. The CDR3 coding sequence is TGTGCCAGCAGCTTGGGGACAGGGAGTAATTCACCCCTCCACCTT.

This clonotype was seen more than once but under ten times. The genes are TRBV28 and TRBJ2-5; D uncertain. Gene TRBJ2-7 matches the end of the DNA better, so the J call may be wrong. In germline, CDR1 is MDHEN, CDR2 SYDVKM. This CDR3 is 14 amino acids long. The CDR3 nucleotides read TGTGCCAGCACTAGAAGTTGGGGTTCCTACGAGCAGTACTTC. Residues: CASTRSWGSYEQYF.

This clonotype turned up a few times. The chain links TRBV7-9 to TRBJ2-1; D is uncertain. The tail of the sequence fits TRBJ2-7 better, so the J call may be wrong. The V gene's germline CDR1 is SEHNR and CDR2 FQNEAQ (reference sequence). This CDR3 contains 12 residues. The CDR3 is CASSLVLGEQYF. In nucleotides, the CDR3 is TGTGCCAGCAGCTTAGTATTGGGGGAGCAGTACTTC.

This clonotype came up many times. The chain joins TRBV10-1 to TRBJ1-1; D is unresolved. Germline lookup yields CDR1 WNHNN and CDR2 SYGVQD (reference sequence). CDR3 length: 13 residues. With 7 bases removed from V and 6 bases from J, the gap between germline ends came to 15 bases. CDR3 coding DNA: TGCGCCAGCATTATCGCAAAGTGGGCTGAAGCTTTCTTT. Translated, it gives CASIIAKWAEAFF.

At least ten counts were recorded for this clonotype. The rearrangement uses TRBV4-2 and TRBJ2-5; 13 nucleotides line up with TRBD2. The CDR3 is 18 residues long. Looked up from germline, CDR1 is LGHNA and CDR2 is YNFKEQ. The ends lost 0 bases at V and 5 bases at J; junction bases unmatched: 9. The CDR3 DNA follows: TGTGCCAGCAGCCAAGAGGCCTATGGGACTAGCGGGGCGGAGACCCAGTACTTC. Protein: CASSQEAYGTSGAETQYF.

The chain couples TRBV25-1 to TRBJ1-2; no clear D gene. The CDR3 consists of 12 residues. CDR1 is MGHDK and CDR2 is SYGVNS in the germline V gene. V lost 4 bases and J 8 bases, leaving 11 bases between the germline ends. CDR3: CASSALLYGYTF. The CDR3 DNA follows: TGTGCCAGCAGTGCCCTTCTATACGGCTACACCTTC.

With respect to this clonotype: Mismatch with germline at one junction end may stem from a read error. CDR3 amino acids: CASSLRVGDRNF. The CDR3, as DNA: TGTGCCAGCAGCTTAAGGGTAGGGGACAGGAACTTC. V is TRBV7-2 and J is TRBJ2-5; 8 bases map to TRBD1. The CDR3 loop spans 12 amino acids. Germline values: CDR1 SGHTA, CDR2 FQGNSA.

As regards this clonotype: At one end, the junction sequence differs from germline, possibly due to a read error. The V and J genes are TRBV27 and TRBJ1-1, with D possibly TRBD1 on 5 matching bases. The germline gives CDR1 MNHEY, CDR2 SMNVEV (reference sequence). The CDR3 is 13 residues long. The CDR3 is CASSFVRGAEPFF. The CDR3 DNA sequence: TGTGCCAGCAGTTTCGTAAGGGGAGCTGAACCTTTCTTT.

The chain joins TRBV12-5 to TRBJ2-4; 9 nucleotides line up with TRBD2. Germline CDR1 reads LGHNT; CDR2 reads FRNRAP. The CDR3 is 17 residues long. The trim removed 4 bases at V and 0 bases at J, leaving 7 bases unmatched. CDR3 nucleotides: TGTGCTAGTGGTTCCCCCGCGCGGGAGGGAGCCAAAAACATTCAGTACTTC. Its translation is CASGSPAREGAKNIQYF.

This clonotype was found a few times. The CDR3 DNA is TGTGCCAGCAGTTACGCGATTGACAGGGGTGAGCAGTACTTC. Its protein product is CASSYAIDRGEQYF. J is TRBJ2-7 and V is TRBV6-5, with 8 bases aligning to TRBD1. CDR3 length: 14 amino acids. Losses at the gene ends were 2 bases for V and 7 bases for J; bases not matched to a gene: 7. The germline gives CDR1 MNHEY, CDR2 SVGAGI.

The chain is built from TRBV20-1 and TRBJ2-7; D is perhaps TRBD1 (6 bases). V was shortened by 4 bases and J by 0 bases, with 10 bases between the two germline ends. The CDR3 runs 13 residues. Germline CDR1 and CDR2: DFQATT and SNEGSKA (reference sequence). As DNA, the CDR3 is TGCAGTGCTATTAAGGACAGCTCCTACGAGCAGTACTTC. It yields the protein CSAIKDSSYEQYF.

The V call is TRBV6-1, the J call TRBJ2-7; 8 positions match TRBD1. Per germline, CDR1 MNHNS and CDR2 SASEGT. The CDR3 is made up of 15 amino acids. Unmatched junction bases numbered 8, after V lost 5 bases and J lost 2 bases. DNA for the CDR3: TGTGCCAGCAGTATTCACGGACAGGGACCCTACGAGCAGTACTTC. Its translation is CASSIHGQGPYEQYF.

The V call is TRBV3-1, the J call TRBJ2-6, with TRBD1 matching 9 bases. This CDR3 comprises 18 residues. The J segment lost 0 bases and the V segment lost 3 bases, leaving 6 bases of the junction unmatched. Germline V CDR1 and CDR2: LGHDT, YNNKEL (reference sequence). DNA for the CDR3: TGTGCCAGCAGCCAGAGGGACAGGGCTTTCTCTGGGGCCAACGTCCTGACTTTC. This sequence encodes CASSQRDRAFSGANVLTF.

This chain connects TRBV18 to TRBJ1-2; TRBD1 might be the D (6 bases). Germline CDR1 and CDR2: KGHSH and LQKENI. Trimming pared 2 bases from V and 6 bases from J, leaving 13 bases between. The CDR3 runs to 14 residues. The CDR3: CASSPVTQGDGYTF. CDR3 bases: TGTGCCAGCTCACCAGTAACACAGGGAGATGGCTACACCTTC.

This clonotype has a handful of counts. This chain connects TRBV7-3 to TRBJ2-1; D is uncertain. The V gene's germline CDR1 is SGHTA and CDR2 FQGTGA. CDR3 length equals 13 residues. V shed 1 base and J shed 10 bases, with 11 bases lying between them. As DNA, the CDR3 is TGTGCCAGCAGCTTAAGTTCCCTAGGCGAGCAGTTCTTC. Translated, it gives CASSLSSLGEQFF.